One and the same sample provided the 24 T cell receptor beta chains below, sequenced in a study of blood T cells in healthy people across ages. A second about 6 to 12 cycle PCR used barcoded and J-beta primers. TCRdb re-called the 5' RACE reads through MiXCR, storing one row per CDR3 protein. Of roughly 1.5 million distinct CDR3 sequences listed, roughly 43% were seen once; the top ten hold approximately 4%. Sequencing was performed on blood. The source is a woman under 30 in good health.

This clonotype was counted only a few times. CDR3 DNA: TGCAGTGCTAGCACTCCCGGCAATGAGCAGTACTTC. Translating it yields CSASTPGNEQYF. V usage is TRBV20-1 and J usage is TRBJ2-1; the D is unclear. The assigned J gene may be wrong: the sequence end matches TRBJ2-7 better. CDR3 length: 12 amino acids. Germline V gene data show CDR1 as DFQATT and CDR2 as SNEGSKA (reference sequence).

The chain employs TRBV12-3 or TRBV12-4 and TRBJ1-1; 8 bases are a match to TRBD1. Trimming cost V 2 bases and J 1 base; bases outside gene matches: 6. The CDR3 length is 16 residues. The CDR3 DNA reads TGTGCCAGCAGTTTACGGGGCAGGGGGCCGAACACTGAAGCTTTCTTT. As protein: CASSLRGRGPNTEAFF.

The chain employs TRBV7-2 and TRBJ2-1; no clear D gene. Germline V CDR1 and CDR2: SGHTA, FQGNSA. V lost 2 bases to trimming and J lost 12 bases, with 11 bases between them. The CDR3 totals 12 residues. The CDR3 DNA reads as TGTGCCAGCAGCTTAAGGCTAGTGGGGCAGTTCTTC. Translating it yields CASSLRLVGQFF.

The V gene is TRBV2, the J gene TRBJ2-2; 8 positions match TRBD2. The CDR3 runs 14 residues. With 6 bases clipped from V and 6 bases from J, the junction kept 6 bases outside the gene matches. The germline CDR1 and CDR2 sequences are SNHLY and FYNNEI. The CDR3 spells CASRTGTSAGELFF. As DNA, the CDR3 is TGTGCCAGCAGGACCGGGACTAGTGCCGGGGAGCTGTTTTTT.

This clonotype was seen a single time. V is TRBV30 and J is TRBJ2-3; 9 bases line up with TRBD2. This CDR3 comprises 15 residues. V gave up 1 base and J gave up 2 bases; unmatched junction bases: 4. CDR1 and CDR2 from the germline V gene are GTSNPN and SVGIG (reference sequence). The CDR3 reads CAWSGLAVPTDTQYF. The CDR3 bases are TGTGCCTGGAGTGGACTAGCGGTACCCACAGATACGCAGTATTTT.

Only a few counts were recorded for this clonotype. The V and J genes are TRBV4-1 and TRBJ2-1; D is uncertain. The CDR3 has 14 residues. V was cut by 3 bases and J by 9 bases, with 15 bases left in between. Germline lookup yields CDR1 MGHRA and CDR2 YSYEKL. The CDR3 here is CASSQSTTPGEQFF. The CDR3 region has the DNA TGCGCCAGCAGCCAGTCCACCACCCCGGGTGAGCAGTTCTTC.

This rearrangement joins TRBV7-2 to TRBJ1-2; D unresolved. Trimming left V 3 bases short and J 1 base short, with 12 bases between. The CDR3 consists of 15 residues. Germline V gene data show CDR1 as SGHTA and CDR2 as FQGNSA. CDR3 residues: CASSLDPTVNYGYTF. In DNA, the CDR3 is TGTGCCAGCAGCTTGGACCCGACTGTTAACTATGGCTACACCTTC. Full variable domain (rest looked up from reference TRBV7-2 and TRBJ1-2): GAGVSQSPSNKVTEKGKDVELRCDPISGHTALYWYRQSLGQGLEFLIYFQGNSAPDKSGLPSDRFSAERTGGSVSTLTIQRTQQEDSAVYLCASSLDPTVNYGYTFGSGTRLTVV.

As to this clonotype: A read error may account for a junction end that differs from germline. The chain combines TRBV20-1 with TRBJ2-3, with D possibly TRBD2 on 6 matching bases. CDR1 is DFQATT and CDR2 is SNEGSKA in the germline V gene (reference sequence). The CDR3 consists of 14 residues. CDR3 bases: TGCAGTGCTAGAGCGACGGGGGATAAAGATTCGCAGTATTTT. Its protein is CSARATGDKDSQYF.

V and J are TRBV7-2 and TRBJ2-1; D is possibly TRBD1 or TRBD2 (5 bases each). This CDR3 has 12 amino acids. Germline V lookup: CDR1 SGHTA, CDR2 FQGNSA. Trimming removed 3 bases from V and 10 bases from J, with 10 bases in between. CDR3 DNA: TGTGCCAGCAGCTTTATGGGGACCGAGCAGTTCTTC. It is translated as CASSFMGTEQFF. The whole variable domain, filled in from reference TRBV7-2 and TRBJ2-1, reads GAGVSQSPSNKVTEKGKDVELRCDPISGHTALYWYRQSLGQGLEFLIYFQGNSAPDKSGLPSDRFSAERTGGSVSTLTIQRTQQEDSAVYLCASSFMGTEQFFGPGTRLTVL.

This clonotype has only a few counts. This chain joins TRBV29-1 and TRBJ2-7, with D hard to call. The CDR3 covers 13 residues. Trimming shortened V by 7 bases and J by 2 bases, and 15 bases separated the two germline ends. Germline loops: CDR1 SQVTM, CDR2 ANQGSEA. CDR3 DNA: TGCAGCGCCGCTAGTAGCAGCACCTACGAGCAGTACTTC. It codes for CSAASSSTYEQYF.

The sample holds a few counts of this clonotype. The chain uses TRBV5-1 and TRBJ2-7; D gene ambiguous. The CDR3 consists of 17 residues. Trimming stripped 0 bases from V and 2 bases from J, with 18 bases between. Germline-derived CDR1 and CDR2 are SGHRS and YFSETQ. The CDR3: CASSLDPRQSHTYEQYF. CDR3 DNA sequence: TGCGCCAGCAGCTTGGACCCCAGGCAATCCCACACCTACGAGCAGTACTTC.

The chain is built from TRBV2 and TRBJ2-1, with 8 bases fitting TRBD2. The V gene's germline CDR1 is SNHLY and CDR2 FYNNEI. The CDR3 sequence is 12 residues long. With 3 bases clipped from V and 10 bases from J, the junction kept 2 bases outside the gene matches. The DNA for the CDR3 is TGTGCCAGCAGTGATAGCGGGATGGAGCAGTTCTTC. Protein product: CASSDSGMEQFF.

The chain joins TRBV7-2 to TRBJ2-7; D is ambiguous. Trimming stripped 5 bases from V and 4 bases from J, with 12 bases between. Germline assignment: CDR1 SGHTA and CDR2 FQGNSA. CDR3 length: 13 amino acids. As DNA, the CDR3 is TGTGCCAGCAGCCTAAAGGCCGCGTACGAGCAGTACTTC. Its translation is CASSLKAAYEQYF.

This chain joins TRBV6-1 and TRBJ1-5; D unclear. Trimming took off 6 bases at V and 2 bases at J, with 17 bases between the two ends. In germline, CDR1 is MNHNS, CDR2 SASEGT. The CDR3 contains 16 residues. CDR3 amino acids: CASSDPGRAGNQPQHF. The CDR3, as DNA: TGTGCCAGCAGCGACCCAGGTAGGGCTGGCAATCAGCCCCAGCATTTT.

The gene calls are TRBV7-9 and TRBJ2-3; the D gene is possibly TRBD2 (6 bases). This CDR3 is 15 amino acids long. Germline assignment: CDR1 SEHNR and CDR2 FQNEAQ (reference sequence). V was clipped by 4 bases and J by 2 bases, with 13 bases between them. For the CDR3, the DNA is TGTGCCAGCAGCTCTACCGGGACTGACACAGATACGCAGTATTTT. It specifies CASSSTGTDTDTQYF.

This clonotype occurred a few times. The chain joins TRBV29-1 to TRBJ2-3; 8 bases are a match to TRBD2. There are 16 residues in the CDR3. V dropped 4 bases and J dropped 3; count of bases not matched to a gene: 12. In germline, CDR1 is SQVTM, CDR2 ANQGSEA. Written as DNA, the CDR3 is TGCAGCGTTGTCGTCCCGCGGGGGGTGCGGACAGATACGCAGTATTTT. This codes for CSVVVPRGVRTDTQYF.

This chain connects TRBV18 to TRBJ2-5, with TRBD2 identical over 8 bases. Germline loops: CDR1 KGHSH, CDR2 LQKENI. The CDR3 runs to 15 residues. V was clipped by 3 bases and J by 11 bases; unmatched bases: 14. In DNA, the CDR3 is TGTGCCAGCTCACCGGGACTCCGGGAGGGCAATGAGCAGTACTTC. This sequence encodes CASSPGLREGNEQYF.

V usage is TRBV6-2 or TRBV6-3 and J usage is TRBJ1-2; tentatively, D is TRBD1 (6 bases). Germline CDR1 is MNHEY and CDR2 is SVGEGT. The CDR3 is made up of 11 amino acids. Trimming took off 8 bases at V and 5 bases at J, with 9 bases between the two ends. As DNA, the CDR3 is TGTGCCAGCCATACAGGGTATGGCTACACCTTC. It translates to CASHTGYGYTF.

The J gene is TRBJ2-2, the V gene TRBV4-3; D remains ambiguous. Germline V gene data show CDR1 as LGHNA and CDR2 as YSLEER. The length of the CDR3 is 13 residues. The V and J ends lost 1 base and 7 bases respectively, with 7 bases between them. CDR3: CASSQGFHGELFF. CDR3 coding DNA: TGCGCCAGCAGCCAAGGGTTTCACGGGGAGCTGTTTTTT.

This clonotype was seen a single time. The chain joins TRBV6-2 or TRBV6-3 to TRBJ2-7, with D possibly matching TRBD2 (6 bases). CDR1 and CDR2 from the germline V gene are MNHEY and SVGEGT. CDR3 length: 14 amino acids. V lost 8 bases to trimming and J lost 3 bases, with 17 bases between them. CDR3 in DNA: TGTGCCAGCCAACTAGCCGAAGGGAACTACGAGCAGTACTTC. Amino acids: CASQLAEGNYEQYF.

The V call is TRBV29-1, the J call TRBJ2-7; TRBD1 aligns across 9 bases. The CDR3 is 14 residues long. Germline V gene sequence: CDR1 SQVTM, CDR2 ANQGSEA. V dropped 6 bases and J dropped 3; count of bases not matched to a gene: 9. The CDR3 reads CSVLRDRDVYEQYF. CDR3 in DNA: TGCAGCGTCCTCAGGGACAGGGATGTCTACGAGCAGTACTTC.

The chain has TRBV20-1 and TRBJ2-7; D remains ambiguous. Germline V lookup: CDR1 DFQATT, CDR2 SNEGSKA (reference sequence). V gave up 6 bases and J gave up 0 bases, with 15 bases separating them. This CDR3 is 14 amino acids long. CDR3 nucleotides: TGCAGTGCCGCCCAGGCTGTGGCCTCCTACGAGCAGTACTTC. Its translation: CSAAQAVASYEQYF.

In regard to this clonotype: An end of the junction does not agree with germline; a read error may underlie this. The J gene is TRBJ2-7, the V gene TRBV6-5, with D tentatively TRBD2 (6 bases). The CDR3 has 13 residues. Germline CDR1 reads MNHEY; CDR2 reads SVGAGI. The CDR3 coding sequence is TGTGCCAGCAGACCAGCGGGTACCTACGGGCAGTACTTC. Translated, it gives CASRPAGTYGQYF.

The V gene is TRBV7-9, the J gene TRBJ1-4; no clear D gene. Germline-derived CDR1 and CDR2 are SEHNR and FQNEAQ (reference sequence). Deletions cut 2 bases from V and 5 bases from J, with 12 bases between. The CDR3 runs to 15 residues. The CDR3: CASSLRGLKNEKLFF. The CDR3 bases are TGTGCCAGCAGCTTACGTGGACTGAAAAATGAAAAACTGTTTTTT.